Shown below are 22 T cell receptor beta chains from a single sample sequenced in a study of blood T cell repertoires in COVID-19. Only in-frame clones appear in the TCRdb table, and some are missing; sequencing was by immunoSEQ multiplex PCR. The sample holds some 65,000 clones; 85% to 95% are singletons and the top ten take about 3%. Sequenced: peripheral blood. Receptors originate from a man between 70 and 80 years old with active COVID-19.

The chain has TRBV7-9 and TRBJ1-2; a weak D match, TRBD1 (6 bases). CDR3 size: 14 residues. CDR1 and CDR2 (germline): SEHNR, FQNEAQ (reference sequence). The V end lost 2 bases, the J end lost 4 bases, and 11 bases lay between the germline ends. CDR3 coding DNA: TGTGCCAGCAGCTTAACTGGGACAAGCTATGGCTACACCTTC. Its protein product is CASSLTGTSYGYTF.

A remark on this clone: One end of the junction does not line up with germline, which may come from a read error. The gene calls are TRBV7-7 and TRBJ2-3, with 11 bases that match TRBD2. Per the germline V gene, CDR1 is SSHAT and CDR2 is FNYEAQ (reference sequence). CDR3 length: 15 amino acids. The chain's CDR3 is CASSPGLAATDTQYF. DNA for the CDR3: TGTGCTAGCAGCCCGGGACTAGCGGCCACAGATACGCAGTATTTT. Full variable domain (missing parts from reference TRBV7-7 and TRBJ2-3): GAGVSQSPRYKVTKRGQDVTLRCDPISSHATLYWYQQALGQGPEFLTYFNYEAQPDKSGLPSDRFSAERPEGSISTLTIQRTEQRDSAMYRCASSPGLAATDTQYFGPGTRLTVL.

This chain links TRBV6-5 with TRBJ1-2; no reliable D call. Trimming stripped 6 bases from V and 5 bases from J, with 13 bases between. The CDR3 loop spans 13 amino acids. The germline CDR1 and CDR2 sequences are MNHEY and SVGAGI. The CDR3 coding sequence is TGTGCCAGCAGCAAGGCGGCAGAATATGGCTACACCTTC. It is translated as CASSKAAEYGYTF.

The rearrangement joins TRBV20-1 to TRBJ2-7; D gene ambiguous. Germline assignment: CDR1 DFQATT and CDR2 SNEGSKA (reference sequence). The CDR3 length is 11 residues. V shed 2 bases and J shed 2 bases, with 4 bases lying between them. CDR3 in DNA: TGCAGTGCTAGACAAACCTACGAGCAGTACGTC. Translated, it gives CSARQTYEQYV.

This clone was observed once. The J gene is TRBJ1-1, the V gene TRBV6-1; 11 positions agree with TRBD1. Losses at the gene ends were 3 bases for V and 4 bases for J; bases not matched to a gene: 10. CDR1 and CDR2 from the germline V gene are MNHNS and SASEGT. The CDR3 has 17 residues. The CDR3 is CASSERPGTGGGTEAFF. In DNA form, the CDR3 reads TGTGCCAGCAGTGAGAGGCCCGGGACAGGGGGTGGCACTGAAGCTTTCTTT.

The chain recombines TRBV6-5 with TRBJ1-4; 9 bases are shared with TRBD1. The CDR3 is 15 amino acids. The germline CDR1 and CDR2 sequences are MNHEY and SVGAGI. The trim removed 5 bases at V and 7 bases at J, leaving 8 bases unmatched. CDR3 in DNA: TGTGCCAGCAGTCGACCGGGACAGGGAAGTGAAAAACTGTTTTTT. The encoded protein is CASSRPGQGSEKLFF.

This chain joins TRBV4-2 and TRBJ2-3; 9 positions agree with TRBD2. Germline CDR1 LGHNA, CDR2 YNFKEQ. The CDR3 covers 16 residues. V dropped 2 bases and J dropped 6; count of bases not matched to a gene: 9. The DNA of the CDR3 is TGTGCCAGCAGCCAAAGTCCGGGACTAGCATCCGATACGCAGTATTTT. Protein product: CASSQSPGLASDTQYF.

This chain joins TRBV12-3 or TRBV12-4 and TRBJ2-7, with D possibly matching TRBD2 (7 bases). The CDR3 runs to 13 residues. The V and J ends lost 8 bases and 6 bases respectively, with 17 bases between them. The CDR3 spells CASAARGGGEQYV. The DNA for the CDR3 is TGTGCCAGCGCCGCCCGGGGAGGGGGCGAGCAGTACGTC.

This chain joins TRBV7-9 and TRBJ2-1; the match to TRBD1 covers 9 bases. Per germline, CDR1 SEHNR and CDR2 FQNEAQ (reference sequence). The ends lost 6 bases at V and 3 bases at J; junction bases unmatched: 12. This CDR3 is 17 amino acids long. The CDR3 DNA follows: TGTGCCAGCAGATCATCGGACAGGGGTACTGGCTACAATGAGCAGTTCTTC. Encoded protein: CASRSSDRGTGYNEQFF.

The J gene is TRBJ1-1, the V gene TRBV6-5; 9 bases align to TRBD1. V lost 6 bases to trimming and J lost 0 bases; unmatched junction nucleotides: 2. The germline gives CDR1 MNHEY, CDR2 SVGAGI. This CDR3 is built from 14 residues. The CDR3 nucleotides read TGTGCCAGCAGGGGGGACAGGGTGAACACTGAAGCTTTCTTT. Encoded protein: CASRGDRVNTEAFF.

The chain is built from TRBV7-8 and TRBJ2-7; D unclear. Trimming stripped 0 bases from V and 3 bases from J, with 3 bases between. This CDR3 region has 12 residues. Germline loops: CDR1 SGHVS, CDR2 FQNEAQ. The CDR3 DNA sequence: TGTGCCAGCAGCTTAGCCAACTACGAGCAGTACGTC. Amino acid sequence: CASSLANYEQYV.

The chain uses TRBV6-2 or TRBV6-3 and TRBJ1-1; D is possibly TRBD1 (5 bases). Germline CDR1 and CDR2: MNHEY and SVGEGT. Trimming shortened V by 2 bases and J by 5 bases, and 18 bases separated the two germline ends. CDR3 length equals 16 residues. CDR3 protein: CASSYRLDRGWTEAFF. CDR3 DNA: TGTGCCAGCAGTTACCGTCTGGATAGGGGATGGACTGAAGCTTTCTTT.

The chain uses TRBV5-1 and TRBJ1-4; maybe TRBD1 (5 bases). Germline V gene sequence: CDR1 SGHRS, CDR2 YFSETQ. Deletions cut 0 bases from V and 0 bases from J, with 9 bases between. This CDR3 is built from 16 residues. The CDR3 protein is CASSLGRAATNEKLFF. The CDR3 DNA sequence: TGCGCCAGCAGCTTGGGCAGGGCCGCAACTAATGAAAAACTGTTTTTT.

The rearrangement uses TRBV29-1 and TRBJ1-2; possible D gene TRBD1, 6 bases. Trimming pared 6 bases from V and 7 bases from J, leaving 18 bases between. CDR3 length: 13 residues. Germline CDR1 is SQVTM and CDR2 is ANQGSEA. The CDR3 DNA reads TGCAGCGTCGGTCAGGGGTCTGGCTCTGGCTACACCTTC. It specifies CSVGQGSGSGYTF.

CDR3 sequence (DNA): TGCGCCACCAAGGGGGCGCGGGAGGATGAAAAACTGTTTTTT. This encodes CATKGAREDEKLFF. V usage is TRBV5-1 and J usage is TRBJ1-4; 7 bases are a match to TRBD1. The CDR3 covers 14 residues. V gave up 9 bases and J gave up 6 bases; unmatched junction bases: 11. Per germline, CDR1 SGHRS and CDR2 YFSETQ.

This chain connects TRBV6-5 to TRBJ1-5; D gene unclear. V shed 2 bases and J shed 0 bases, with 8 bases lying between them. Per germline, CDR1 MNHEY and CDR2 SVGAGI. This CDR3 has 15 residues. CDR3 sequence reads: CASSYSQVSNQPQHF. Written as DNA, the CDR3 is TGTGCCAGCAGTTACAGTCAGGTTAGCAATCAGCCCCAGCATTTT.

V is TRBV24-1 and J is TRBJ2-7; TRBD1 matches at 9 bases. This CDR3 has 16 amino acids. The junction had 11 bases not matched to a gene; V was cut back by 3 bases and J by 6 bases. Germline V gives CDR1 KGHDR, CDR2 SFDVKD. The CDR3 DNA reads TGTGCCACCAGTGATCCTATGGGACAGGGATTCACCGAGCAGTACTTC. It yields the protein CATSDPMGQGFTEQYF.

The chain links TRBV28 to TRBJ1-2, with 9 nucleotides matching TRBD1. V shed 2 bases and J 6 bases; nucleotides not matched to a gene: 4. This CDR3 contains 14 residues. CDR1 is MDHEN, CDR2 SYDVKM, per germline. This CDR3 reads CASSLNRGLHGYTF. CDR3 DNA sequence: TGTGCCAGCAGTTTAAACAGGGGGCTCCATGGCTACACCTTC.

The count of this clone is one. This chain uses TRBV6-4 with TRBJ2-3; 8 nucleotides match TRBD2. The V gene end was trimmed by 5 bases and the J gene end by 5 bases; junction bases not matched to a gene: 9. Germline V gene data show CDR1 as MRHNA and CDR2 as SNTAGT. This CDR3 contains 15 residues. This CDR3 reads CASSISGARGDTQYF. CDR3 bases: TGTGCCAGCAGTATTAGCGGGGCCCGGGGAGATACGCAGTATTTT.

The chain uses TRBV14 and TRBJ1-1, with D possibly matching TRBD1 (6 bases). Trimming took off 1 base at V and 5 bases at J, with 17 bases between the two ends. Germline V gene sequence: CDR1 SGHDN, CDR2 FVKESK. This CDR3 has 16 amino acids. In nucleotides, the CDR3 is TGTGCCAGCAGCCAAGGGACAGAGGGTCGGAAAACTGAAGCTTTCTTT. This sequence encodes CASSQGTEGRKTEAFF.

The rearrangement joins TRBV3-1 (or the pseudogene TRBV3-2) to TRBJ2-1; D remains unclear. The ends were cut back, 3 bases at V and 9 bases at J, with 9 bases in the middle. The CDR3 loop spans 12 amino acids. CDR1 and CDR2 from the germline V gene are LGHDT and YNNKEL (reference sequence). The CDR3 spells CASSHTGFEQFF. The CDR3 DNA is TGTGCCAGCAGCCACACCGGGTTTGAGCAGTTCTTC.

DNA for the CDR3: TGTGCCAGCAGTTATGGCCGCAGGGTGTACGAGCAGTACTTC. This translates into CASSYGRRVYEQYF. This chain links TRBV27 with TRBJ2-7; TRBD1 is a possible D gene (5 bases). The CDR3 contains 14 residues. The ends were cut back, 4 bases at V and 4 bases at J, with 14 bases in the middle. CDR1 and CDR2 from the germline V gene are MNHEY and SMNVEV (reference sequence).